The 27 T cell receptor beta chains below come from one sample, sequenced in a study of pediatric ulcerative colitis. Clones were sequenced by immunoSEQ multiplex PCR, and TCRdb holds only the in-frame ones, with some missing. The sample includes 57,000 or so clones, about 89% of them seen just once. Sequencing used blood. The receptors originated from a boy aged 10-17 years who was a control in a study of pediatric ulcerative colitis.

The V and J genes are TRBV4-1 and TRBJ1-1; no clear D gene. CDR1 MGHRA and CDR2 YSYEKL come from the germline V gene. Trimming took 2 bases from V and 4 from J, leaving 11 bases between them. The CDR3 sequence is 14 residues long. CDR3 in amino acids: CASSQRMGFTEAFF. CDR3 coding DNA: TGCGCCAGCAGCCAACGAATGGGGTTCACTGAAGCTTTCTTT.

The gene calls are TRBV4-3 and TRBJ1-6; D remains ambiguous. This CDR3 is built from 15 residues. Germline V gene sequence: CDR1 LGHNA, CDR2 YSLEER. Between the trimmed V and J ends, which lost 1 base and 5 bases, there was a span of 9 bases. The CDR3 nucleotides read TGCGCCAGCAGCCAAGCTCCCAGCCATAATTCACCCCTCCACTTT. Translated, it gives CASSQAPSHNSPLHF.

CDR3 protein: CASSGSGGGADTQYF. The CDR3 DNA reads TGTGCCAGCAGTGGGAGCGGGGGCGGTGCAGATACGCAGTATTTT. The chain combines TRBV6-1 with TRBJ2-3; 8 bases align to TRBD2. Germline trimming cut 4 bases from V and 4 bases from J; bases unmatched to any gene: 7. The CDR3 spans 15 residues. Germline values: CDR1 MNHNS, CDR2 SASEGT.

The genes are TRBV6-1 and TRBJ2-2; TRBD2 matches 7 bases. Germline CDR1 is MNHNS and CDR2 is SASEGT. V was clipped by 0 bases and J by 3 bases; unmatched bases: 10. This CDR3 has 18 amino acids. Written as DNA, the CDR3 is TGTGCCAGCAGTGAAGCACCAGCGGGAAGCGGGGACACCGGGGAGCTGTTTTTT. As protein: CASSEAPAGSGDTGELFF.

V usage is TRBV19 and J usage is TRBJ2-7; weak D call: TRBD1 (6 bases). This CDR3 has 15 residues. Germline loops: CDR1 LNHDA, CDR2 SQIVND (reference sequence). Trimming took off 5 bases at V and 3 bases at J, with 17 bases between the two ends. The CDR3 sequence is CASSPRQDTLYEQYF. DNA for the CDR3: TGTGCCAGTAGTCCCCGACAGGACACCCTCTACGAGCAGTACTTC. Together with reference TRBV19 and TRBJ2-7, the CDR3 gives the full variable domain: DGGITQSPKYLFRKEGQNVTLSCEQNLNHDAMYWYRQDPGQGLRLIYYSQIVNDFQKGDIAEGYSVSREKKESFPLTVTSAQKNPTAFYLCASSPRQDTLYEQYFGPGTRLTVT.

The rearrangement uses TRBV7-8 and TRBJ2-7; D tentatively reads TRBD1 or TRBD2 (5 bases each). The CDR3 runs 13 residues. Per the germline V gene, CDR1 is SGHVS and CDR2 is FQNEAQ. The germline V and J ends were trimmed by 5 bases and 3 bases, with 11 bases remaining between them. In DNA, the CDR3 is TGTGCCAGCAGCATTGGGACGGGCTACGAGCAGTACTTC. Translation gives CASSIGTGYEQYF.

The genes are TRBV2 and TRBJ2-2; D remains ambiguous. Trimming removed 5 bases at V and 0 bases at J, with 13 bases between. From germline, CDR1 is SNHLY and CDR2 FYNNEI. The CDR3 is made up of 16 amino acids. DNA of the CDR3: TGTGCCAGCAGTAGCTATGCCCCTCCGAACACCGGGGAGCTGTTTTTT. Encoded protein: CASSSYAPPNTGELFF.

The chain recombines TRBV5-1 with TRBJ2-2; 13 nucleotides agree with TRBD2. V was pared by 4 bases and J by 5 bases, with 5 bases of the junction left unmatched. Germline V lookup: CDR1 SGHRS, CDR2 YFSETQ. The CDR3 runs to 16 residues. The CDR3 DNA reads as TGCGCCAGCAGCCCGCGGACTAGCGGGAGTACCGGGGAGCTGTTTTTT. Protein sequence: CASSPRTSGSTGELFF.

The rearrangement links TRBV7-9 to TRBJ2-7, with 10 bases lining up with TRBD1. Germline V gene data show CDR1 as SEHNR and CDR2 as FQNEAQ (reference sequence). V trimming: 6 bases; J trimming: 3 bases; junction bases outside the gene matches: 5. The CDR3 covers 14 residues. CDR3 DNA sequence: TGTGCCAGCAGGTTGGGGACAGGGGTCTACGAGCAGTACTTC. Protein: CASRLGTGVYEQYF.

The chain is built from TRBV6-1 and TRBJ2-1, with 7 bases fitting TRBD2. The germline V gene has CDR1 MNHNS and CDR2 SASEGT. The CDR3 has 15 residues. J was trimmed by 9 bases and V by 1 base; bases with no gene match: 9. The CDR3 sequence is CASSEVAGADGEQFF. CDR3 nucleotides: TGTGCCAGCAGTGAAGTCGCGGGAGCTGACGGTGAGCAGTTCTTC.

Details on this clone: This CDR3 is also generated by other DNA sequences in the sample. This rearrangement joins TRBV4-1 to TRBJ2-7; 8 bases match TRBD2. V trimming: 0 bases; J trimming: 0 bases; junction bases outside the gene matches: 1. Germline CDR1 is MGHRA and CDR2 is YSYEKL. The CDR3 runs to 15 residues. The CDR3 loop reads CASSQDLAGSYEQYF. CDR3 sequence (DNA): TGCGCCAGCAGCCAAGACCTAGCGGGCTCCTACGAGCAGTACTTC.

The gene calls are TRBV28 and TRBJ2-7, with unresolved D. This CDR3 comprises 15 residues. V was clipped by 1 base and J by 1 base, with 11 bases between them. CDR1 MDHEN and CDR2 SYDVKM come from the germline V gene. DNA for the CDR3: TGTGCCAGCAGTTTATTAGCAGGTCTTTCCTACGAGCAGTACTTC. Its protein is CASSLLAGLSYEQYF.

The chain is built from TRBV4-1 and TRBJ2-3; D unresolved. In germline, CDR1 is MGHRA, CDR2 YSYEKL. V was shortened by 0 bases and J by 6 bases, with 7 bases between the two germline ends. CDR3 length equals 13 residues. The CDR3 loop reads CASSQELWDTQYF. The CDR3 coding sequence is TGCGCCAGCAGCCAAGAACTTTGGGATACGCAGTATTTT.

The J gene is TRBJ2-7, the V gene TRBV9; TRBD1 matches at 7 bases. Germline CDR1 reads SGDLS; CDR2 reads YYNGEE. This CDR3 contains 14 residues. Trimming took 4 bases from V and 2 from J; bases not matched to a gene: 6. Written as DNA, the CDR3 is TGTGCCAGCAGCAAACAGGGGAAAGCCTACGAGCAGTACTTC. Its protein is CASSKQGKAYEQYF.

The chain uses TRBV30 and TRBJ1-2; no reliable D call. The V end lost 1 base, the J end lost 8 bases, and 11 bases lay between the germline ends. Germline CDR1 GTSNPN, CDR2 SVGIG (reference sequence). The CDR3 sequence is 12 residues long. The CDR3 here is CAWSGGGPGYTF. CDR3 sequence (DNA): TGTGCCTGGAGTGGTGGAGGGCCAGGCTACACCTTC.

The chain employs TRBV19 and TRBJ2-1, with TRBD1 as a possible D gene (5 bases). Germline V lookup: CDR1 LNHDA, CDR2 SQIVND (reference sequence). The CDR3 covers 16 residues. The ends were cut back, 3 bases at V and 2 bases at J, with 14 bases in the middle. Here the CDR3 reads CASSIGRVGPYNEQFF. CDR3 sequence (DNA): TGTGCCAGTAGTATCGGTAGGGTGGGGCCCTACAATGAGCAGTTCTTC.

The chain recombines TRBV5-1 with TRBJ1-1; D perhaps matches TRBD1 (5 bases). The germline gives CDR1 SGHRS, CDR2 YFSETQ. V shed 0 bases and J shed 3 bases, with 15 bases lying between them. CDR3 size: 16 residues. This CDR3 is CASSLATGTLDTEAFF. The CDR3 DNA sequence: TGCGCCAGCAGCTTGGCTACTGGGACGTTGGACACTGAAGCTTTCTTT.

This chain links TRBV5-1 with TRBJ2-1; D remains unclear. V lost 0 bases and J 2 bases, leaving 9 bases between the germline ends. From germline, CDR1 is SGHRS and CDR2 YFSETQ. The CDR3 has 15 amino acids. CDR3 amino acids: CASSLGGDTYNEQFF. The CDR3 nucleotides read TGCGCCAGCAGCTTGGGTGGGGATACCTACAATGAGCAGTTCTTC.

The rearrangement uses TRBV9 and TRBJ2-1, with 9 bases lining up with TRBD2. Germline loops: CDR1 SGDLS, CDR2 YYNGEE. Unmatched junction bases numbered 16, after V lost 3 bases and J lost 9 bases. CDR3 length: 17 residues. CDR3 bases: TGTGCCAGCAGCGATACTAGCGGGTCCGACTTACTTAGTGAGCAGTTCTTC. This encodes CASSDTSGSDLLSEQFF. The full variable domain, with the rest looked up from reference TRBV9 and TRBJ2-1, is DSGVTQTPKHLITATGQRVTLRCSPRSGDLSVYWYQQSLDQGLQFLIQYYNGEERAKGNILERFSAQQFPDLHSELNLSSLELGDSALYFCASSDTSGSDLLSEQFFGPGTRLTVL.

The chain combines TRBV6-6 with TRBJ1-2, with 7 bases matching TRBD1. This CDR3 spans 14 amino acids. Per the germline V gene, CDR1 is MNHNY and CDR2 is SVGAGI (reference sequence). V was clipped by 5 bases and J by 0 bases; unmatched bases: 3. The CDR3 sequence: CASSRDSANYGYTF. The CDR3, as DNA: TGTGCCAGCAGTCGGGACAGTGCTAACTATGGCTACACCTTC.

This clone has more than one count but fewer than ten. The chain links TRBV4-2 to TRBJ2-7; D call uncertain. CDR3 length: 12 residues. CDR1 and CDR2 from the germline V gene are LGHNA and YNFKEQ. Trimming cost V 1 base and J 0 bases, with 1 base left between them. CDR3 amino acids: CASSQASYEQYF. CDR3 bases: TGTGCCAGCAGCCAAGCCTCCTACGAGCAGTACTTC.

This chain links TRBV11-2 with TRBJ2-7, with 14 positions matching TRBD2. This CDR3 contains 19 residues. V shed 4 bases, J shed 1 base, and the junction held 12 bases outside the gene matches. The V gene's germline CDR1 is SGHAT and CDR2 FQNNGV. The CDR3 DNA sequence: TGTGCCAGCAGCTCACAGATTGCCGGACTAGCGGGGGGATCCTACGAGCAGTACTTC. Amino acids: CASSSQIAGLAGGSYEQYF.

The chain couples TRBV28 to TRBJ2-1, with D perhaps TRBD1 (6 bases). The CDR3 spans 15 residues. Germline V gene sequence: CDR1 MDHEN, CDR2 SYDVKM. V was cut by 5 bases and J by 4 bases, with 15 bases left in between. The CDR3 here is CASSLGQINYNEQFF. DNA of the CDR3: TGTGCCAGCAGTCTTGGACAGATAAATTACAATGAGCAGTTCTTC.

The V and J genes are TRBV7-9 and TRBJ2-1, with 10 positions matching TRBD2. There are 13 residues in the CDR3. Germline CDR1 is SEHNR and CDR2 is FQNEAQ (reference sequence). J gave up 4 bases and V 11 bases, and 5 bases lay outside the gene matches. The chain's CDR3 is CAGSGRDYNEQFF. CDR3 DNA sequence: TGTGCCGGGAGCGGGAGGGATTACAATGAGCAGTTCTTC.

This clone appeared a single time. The chain links TRBV28 to TRBJ2-2; possible D gene TRBD2, 5 bases. Germline CDR1 is MDHEN and CDR2 is SYDVKM. The V gene lost 3 bases and the J gene lost 6 bases, with 14 bases spanning the gap. The CDR3 is made up of 15 amino acids. CDR3: CASSFGGSLAGELFF. CDR3 DNA sequence: TGTGCCAGCAGTTTTGGTGGGAGCCTCGCCGGGGAGCTGTTTTTT.

The genes are TRBV5-4 and TRBJ2-7, with 7 bases matching TRBD1. V dropped 5 bases and J dropped 3; count of bases not matched to a gene: 5. The CDR3 extends over 13 amino acids. CDR1 SGHNT and CDR2 YYREEE come from the germline V gene (reference sequence). The CDR3 nucleotides are TGTGCCAGCAGTTCCCGGGACAGCTACGAGCAGTACTTC. Amino acids: CASSSRDSYEQYF. The whole variable domain, filled in from reference TRBV5-4 and TRBJ2-7, reads ETGVTQSPTHLIKTRGQQVTLRCSSQSGHNTVSWYQQALGQGPQFIFQYYREEENGRGNFPPRFSGLQFPNYSSELNVNALELDDSALYLCASSSRDSYEQYFGPGTRLTVT.

CDR3 in DNA: TGTGCCAGCAGTGAGATGCGAATCGCTGAAGCTTTCTTT. It translates to CASSEMRIAEAFF. The genes are TRBV6-1 and TRBJ1-1; D gene uncertain. V was cut by 3 bases and J by 6 bases, with 11 bases left in between. From germline, CDR1 is MNHNS and CDR2 SASEGT. The CDR3 has 13 amino acids.